The next 11 T cell receptor beta chains were all read from a single sample in a study of neoadjuvant anti-PD-1 for oral cavity cancer. The time point denotes: after neoadjuvant nivolumab, at surgical resection. Data came from immunoSEQ multiplex PCR; TCRdb stores just in-frame clones and leaves some out. Of roughly 7,500 clones listed, nearly 70% are singletons. The sample here was PBMCs, taken after nivolumab (anti-PD-1) treatment. These receptors were taken from a person aged 35-80 years with oral cavity squamous cell carcinoma.

The DNA for the CDR3 is TGTGCCAGCAGCCCACTGACAGGGACTTCAAGCTCCTACAATGAGCAGTTCTTC. Its protein product is CASSPLTGTSSSYNEQFF. V and J are TRBV11-3 and TRBJ2-1, with D tentatively TRBD1 (7 bases). CDR3 length: 18 residues. CDR1 is SGHNT and CDR2 is YENEEA in the germline V gene. V dropped 5 bases and J dropped 0 bases, with 20 bases sitting between them.

This clone was found a few times. This sequence joins TRBV10-3 and TRBJ2-7; D is possibly TRBD1 (6 bases). This CDR3 region has 14 residues. Germline V CDR1 and CDR2: ENHRY, SYGVKD. Deletions cut 2 bases from V and 4 bases from J, with 12 bases between. The CDR3 DNA sequence: TGTGCCATCAGTGAGCCAAGAGGACAGTACGAGCAGTACTTC. Residues: CAISEPRGQYEQYF.

The chain links TRBV2 to TRBJ1-4, with D uncertain. V lost 3 bases, J lost 1 base, and 9 bases lay in between. There are 15 residues in the CDR3. Germline V CDR1 and CDR2: SNHLY, FYNNEI. The CDR3 bases are TGTGCCAGCAGTGATTACGGCTTAACTAATGAAAAACTGTTTTTT. Residues: CASSDYGLTNEKLFF. Using reference TRBV2 and TRBJ1-4 for the parts outside the CDR3, the full variable domain is EPEVTQTPSHQVTQMGQEVILRCVPISNHLYFYWYRQILGQKVEFLVSFYNNEISEKSEIFDDQFSVERPDGSNFTLKIRSTKLEDSAMYFCASSDYGLTNEKLFFGSGTQLSVL.

This clone was detected only a few times. This rearrangement joins TRBV9 to TRBJ1-5, with D maybe TRBD1 (6 bases). This CDR3 spans 15 amino acids. Trimming took 3 bases from V and 6 from J, leaving 16 bases between them. Per germline, CDR1 SGDLS and CDR2 YYNGEE. The CDR3 reads CASSGGGEGVQPQHF. The CDR3, as DNA: TGTGCCAGCAGCGGAGGGGGGGAAGGGGTTCAGCCCCAGCATTTT.

This rearrangement joins TRBV19 to TRBJ1-1; 10 nucleotides line up with TRBD1. Per the germline V gene, CDR1 is LNHDA and CDR2 is SQIVND (reference sequence). J lost 3 bases, V lost 3 bases, and 7 bases had no gene match. The CDR3 spans 16 residues. The DNA of the CDR3 is TGTGCCAGTAGTATGACAGGGGGCCCTCTGGACACTGAAGCTTTCTTT. Translation gives CASSMTGGPLDTEAFF.

The chain carries TRBV7-3 and TRBJ2-3; possible D gene TRBD1, 6 bases. Germline CDR1 and CDR2: SGHTA and FQGTGA. With 0 bases removed from V and 11 bases from J, the gap between germline ends came to 12 bases. The CDR3 runs to 13 residues. CDR3 DNA sequence: TGTGCCAGCAGCTTAACCGCGTCAGGGGAGCAGTATTTT. This encodes CASSLTASGEQYF. Full variable domain (missing parts from reference TRBV7-3 and TRBJ2-3): GAGVSQTPSNKVTEKGKYVELRCDPISGHTALYWYRQSLGQGPEFLIYFQGTGAADDSGLPNDRFFAVRPEGSVSTLKIQRTERGDSAVYLCASSLTASGEQYFGPGTRLTVL.

The rearrangement links TRBV5-6 to TRBJ2-3, with TRBD1 matching over 9 bases. The CDR3 totals 17 residues. Trimming removed 0 bases from V and 0 bases from J; junction bases left unmatched: 5. CDR1 is SGHDT, CDR2 YYEEEE, per germline. The CDR3, as DNA: TGTGCCAGCAGCTTGGTACAGGGGGCTTATAGCACAGATACGCAGTATTTT. It specifies CASSLVQGAYSTDTQYF. Together with reference TRBV5-6 and TRBJ2-3, the CDR3 gives the full variable domain: DAGVTQSPTHLIKTRGQQVTLRCSPKSGHDTVSWYQQALGQGPQFIFQYYEEEERQRGNFPDRFSGHQFPNYSSELNVNALLLGDSALYLCASSLVQGAYSTDTQYFGPGTRLTVL.

This clone turned up a few times. Written as DNA, the CDR3 is TGCGCCAGCAGCTTGGCGGTACAGGGGGCCGGTGAGCAGTTCTTC. Residues: CASSLAVQGAGEQFF. The chain has TRBV5-1 and TRBJ2-1; 9 bases agree with TRBD1. This CDR3 is built from 15 residues. Germline V gives CDR1 SGHRS, CDR2 YFSETQ. J was trimmed by 9 bases and V by 0 bases; bases with no gene match: 7.

This clone has just one count. The chain employs TRBV7-9 and TRBJ2-7; 10 bases fit TRBD1. The CDR3 totals 16 residues. Germline CDR1 and CDR2: SEHNR and FQNEAQ (reference sequence). The junction had 7 bases not matched to a gene; V was cut back by 4 bases and J by 1 base. Here the CDR3 DNA reads TGTGCCAGCAGCTCCCGAGGACAGGGGGGATCCTACGAGCAGTACTTC. Protein product: CASSSRGQGGSYEQYF.

CDR3: CASSLDRTDTQYF. In DNA, the CDR3 is TGTGCCAGCAGCCTGGACCGCACAGATACGCAGTATTTT. The rearrangement links TRBV11-1 to TRBJ2-3; D unresolved. The germline V gene encodes CDR1 SGHAT and CDR2 FQDESV (reference sequence). The ends were cut back, 5 bases at V and 1 base at J, with 7 bases in the middle. The length of the CDR3 is 13 residues.

The chain employs TRBV27 and TRBJ2-5; 9 bases agree with TRBD2. Germline trimming cut 6 bases from V and 4 bases from J; bases unmatched to any gene: 9. Germline V gene sequence: CDR1 MNHEY, CDR2 SMNVEV (reference sequence). The CDR3 contains 15 residues. CDR3 sequence (DNA): TGTGCCAGCAGCTCGCTGCGGGGGGGCCGAGAGACCCAGTACTTC. Residues: CASSSLRGGRETQYF.